The 25 T cell receptor beta chains below were found in one sample sequenced in a study of identical twins. One entry per CDR3 protein, called by TCRdb with MiXCR from the 5' RACE reads. The sample lists approximately 210,000 distinct CDR3 sequences; 15% to 20% were seen once. The sample was also linked to a second study, of T cells expressing NK-cell markers.

Sequencing was carried out using CD8+ T cells sorted from blood. Every receptor here comes from a woman aged 18 to 35 in good health.

This clonotype was counted a few times. J is TRBJ2-1 and V is TRBV29-1; a possible D gene is TRBD2 (6 bases). CDR1 and CDR2 from the germline V gene are SQVTM and ANQGSEA. CDR3 length equals 10 residues. Written as DNA, the CDR3 is TGCACCTTCCTCGGGGGTGAGCAGTTCTTC. Translation: CTFLGGEQFF.

The chain recombines TRBV28 with TRBJ2-2, with D possibly matching TRBD1 (5 bases). The CDR3 covers 15 residues. V shed 3 bases and J shed 4 bases, with 12 bases lying between them. Germline CDR1 is MDHEN and CDR2 is SYDVKM. The DNA of the CDR3 is TGTGCCAGCAGTTTCCCTTGGCAGGGCACCGGGGAGCTGTTTTTT. Amino acids: CASSFPWQGTGELFF.

This rearrangement joins TRBV12-3 or TRBV12-4 to TRBJ2-2; D perhaps matches TRBD2 (7 bases). V gave up 3 bases and J gave up 3 bases, with 11 bases separating them. The length of the CDR3 is 15 residues. The CDR3 DNA reads TGTGCCAGCAGTTTTACGGGGGGCCACACCGGGGAGCTGTTTTTT. Translated, it gives CASSFTGGHTGELFF.

A word on this clonotype: This may be a read error, as it is one base from a much larger clone. The V call is TRBV7-9, the J call TRBJ2-2; D possibly matches TRBD1 or TRBD2 (5 bases each). V was trimmed by 0 bases and J by 5 bases, leaving 13 bases between them. This CDR3 is built from 16 residues. Germline values: CDR1 SEHNR, CDR2 FQNEAQ (reference sequence). CDR3 sequence (DNA): TGTGCCAGCAGCTTAGCGGGGTCAGGGAGTACCGGGGAGCTGTTTTTT. This sequence encodes CASSLAGSGSTGELFF.

This clonotype has at least ten counts. The chain joins TRBV27 to TRBJ2-1; the D is unclear. V gave up 8 bases and J gave up 5 bases, with 22 bases separating them. Germline CDR1 and CDR2: MNHEY and SMNVEV (reference sequence). CDR3 size: 16 residues. CDR3 sequence reads: CASAPSWARSNNEQFF. As DNA, the CDR3 is TGTGCCAGCGCCCCAAGTTGGGCCAGGTCGAACAATGAGCAGTTCTTC.

This clonotype was seen only a few times. This chain connects TRBV29-1 to TRBJ2-7; possible D gene TRBD1, 6 bases. Trimming stripped 6 bases from V and 0 bases from J, with 18 bases between. CDR3 size: 15 residues. CDR1 and CDR2 (germline): SQVTM, ANQGSEA. The chain's CDR3 is CSVELPGAPSYEQYF. The CDR3 DNA reads TGCAGCGTGGAACTACCAGGGGCCCCCTCCTACGAGCAGTACTTC.

V is TRBV12-3 or TRBV12-4 and J is TRBJ2-1, with D unclear. The V end was cut by 3 bases, the J end by 5 bases, with 20 bases between. The CDR3 loop spans 17 amino acids. The CDR3 coding sequence is TGTGCCAGCAGTTTGGGCTTGACTCTGGGATCAAACAATGAGCAGTTCTTC. It is translated as CASSLGLTLGSNNEQFF.

This chain connects TRBV11-2 to TRBJ1-2; D is ambiguous. Germline values: CDR1 SGHAT, CDR2 FQNNGV. The CDR3 totals 14 residues. Deletions cut 2 bases from V and 3 bases from J, with 10 bases between. In nucleotides, the CDR3 is TGTGCCAGCAGCTTAACCCTGGTTGACTATGGCTACACCTTC. This encodes CASSLTLVDYGYTF. The whole variable domain, remainder taken from reference TRBV11-2 and TRBJ1-2, is EAGVAQSPRYKIIEKRQSVAFWCNPISGHATLYWYQQILGQGPKLLIQFQNNGVVDDSQLPKDRFSAERLKGVDSTLKIQPAKLEDSAVYLCASSLTLVDYGYTFGSGTRLTVV.

The chain is built from TRBV12-3 or TRBV12-4 and TRBJ2-3; D remains unclear. This CDR3 comprises 12 residues. V was cut by 3 bases and J by 5 bases, with 6 bases left in between. CDR3 sequence: CASSLGQDTQYF. The CDR3 DNA is TGTGCCAGCAGTTTGGGCCAAGATACGCAGTATTTT.

This chain uses TRBV4-3 with TRBJ2-1; TRBD2 matches at 13 bases. Germline V gene sequence: CDR1 LGHNA, CDR2 YSLEER. The CDR3 spans 15 residues. The ends lost 5 bases at V and 8 bases at J; junction bases unmatched: 6. DNA of the CDR3: TGCGCCAGCAGCTCGTGGACTAGCGGGAGCTATGAGCAGTTCTTC. Translating gives CASSSWTSGSYEQFF.

In its sample, this clonotype was seen many times. J is TRBJ2-2 and V is TRBV12-3 or TRBV12-4; no firm D call. The V and J ends lost 7 bases and 7 bases respectively, with 7 bases between them. The CDR3 consists of 11 residues. CDR3 region: CASNLGGELFF. CDR3 sequence (DNA): TGTGCCAGCAACCTGGGCGGGGAGCTGTTTTTT.

This chain joins TRBV12-3 or TRBV12-4 and TRBJ2-2; no clear D. The ends were cut back, 7 bases at V and 4 bases at J, with 16 bases in the middle. The CDR3 has 15 residues. The CDR3 DNA reads TGTGCCAGCACCCTCAAGGGCGGTCTCACCGGGGAGCTGTTTTTT. This codes for CASTLKGGLTGELFF.

The CDR3 DNA is TGCAGTGCTAGAGAGATTAGCGGGAGGTTCCAAGAGACCCAGTACTTC. As protein: CSAREISGRFQETQYF. The rearrangement links TRBV20-1 to TRBJ2-5, with 10 bases that match TRBD2. The germline V gene has CDR1 DFQATT and CDR2 SNEGSKA (reference sequence). The CDR3 extends over 16 amino acids. Trimming cost V 0 bases and J 1 base; bases outside gene matches: 5.

This chain links TRBV5-1 with TRBJ1-1, with a tentative D call TRBD1 (5 bases). Trimming stripped 8 bases from V and 7 bases from J, with 15 bases between. CDR1 and CDR2 (germline): SGHRS, YFSETQ. This CDR3 has 12 amino acids. CDR3 bases: TGCGCCAGTACCCTGGGGCAGGGTGAAGCTTTCTTT. Its translation is CASTLGQGEAFF. Full variable domain (remainder filled in from reference TRBV5-1 and TRBJ1-1): KAGVTQTPRYLIKTRGQQVTLSCSPISGHRSVSWYQQTPGQGLQFLFEYFSETQRNKGNFPGRFSGRQFSNSRSEMNVSTLELGDSALYLCASTLGQGEAFFGQGTRLTVV.

This clonotype was counted a few times. The V gene is TRBV27, the J gene TRBJ2-7, with 8 bases fitting TRBD2. The germline gives CDR1 MNHEY, CDR2 SMNVEV (reference sequence). The trim removed 2 bases at V and 3 bases at J, leaving 6 bases unmatched. The CDR3 sequence is 15 residues long. The CDR3: CASSLTTAGVYEQYF. The DNA of the CDR3 is TGTGCCAGCAGTTTAACAACAGCGGGAGTCTACGAGCAGTACTTC.

The chain has TRBV4-3 and TRBJ2-1, with 11 positions matching TRBD2. This CDR3 has 16 amino acids. Germline trimming cut 0 bases from V and 3 bases from J; bases unmatched to any gene: 1. In germline, CDR1 is LGHNA, CDR2 YSLEER. This CDR3 is CASSQDTSGSYNEQFF. CDR3 in DNA: TGCGCCAGCAGCCAAGATACTAGCGGGAGCTACAATGAGCAGTTCTTC.

The chain employs TRBV6-5 and TRBJ1-5, with D tentatively TRBD1 (5 bases). Germline V lookup: CDR1 MNHEY, CDR2 SVGAGI. Trimming took off 5 bases at V and 3 bases at J, with 11 bases between the two ends. The CDR3 length is 14 residues. For the CDR3, the DNA is TGTGCCAGCAGTCCCTCGGGGCCCAATCAGCCCCAGCATTTT. Its protein is CASSPSGPNQPQHF.

This clonotype has just a few counts. The V and J genes are TRBV5-1 and TRBJ2-7, with D tentatively TRBD1 or TRBD2 (6 bases each). There are 13 residues in the CDR3. V lost 5 bases, J lost 2 bases, and 11 bases lay in between. In germline, CDR1 is SGHRS, CDR2 YFSETQ. The CDR3 loop reads CASRGGRPYEQYF. Here the CDR3 DNA reads TGCGCCAGCAGAGGGGGGCGGCCCTACGAGCAGTACTTC.

In this sample, this clonotype turned up a few times. The V call is TRBV20-1, the J call TRBJ1-4, with D maybe TRBD1 (5 bases). Germline V lookup: CDR1 DFQATT, CDR2 SNEGSKA (reference sequence). Trimming took off 5 bases at V and 3 bases at J, with 25 bases between the two ends. The CDR3 totals 18 residues. The CDR3 region is CSASLRDPLFEANEKLFF. Written as DNA, the CDR3 is TGCAGTGCTTCGCTCCGGGACCCATTATTTGAAGCTAATGAAAAACTGTTTTTT.

As regards this clonotype: At one end the junction does not follow the germline gene, possibly because of a read error. The V gene is TRBV7-7, the J gene TRBJ2-1; the match to TRBD1 covers 9 bases. The germline gives CDR1 SSHAT, CDR2 FNYEAQ (reference sequence). The CDR3 covers 18 residues. The CDR3: CASSLIPGTGSSYNEQFF. The CDR3 DNA follows: TGTGCTAGCAGCTTAATCCCCGGGACAGGGTCATCATACAATGAGCAGTTCTTC.

This clonotype was seen a few times. The chain recombines TRBV6-5 with TRBJ2-5; D remains ambiguous. The V end lost 2 bases, the J end lost 2 bases, and 3 bases lay between the germline ends. Germline V gene sequence: CDR1 MNHEY, CDR2 SVGAGI. The CDR3 consists of 12 residues. The CDR3, as DNA: TGTGCCAGCAGTTACGGACAAGAGACCCAGTACTTC. Protein product: CASSYGQETQYF.

This clonotype was seen only a few times. The chain combines TRBV6-2 or TRBV6-3 with TRBJ2-1; 8 positions agree with TRBD1. The V gene's germline CDR1 is MNHEY and CDR2 SVGEGT. The length of the CDR3 is 16 residues. Trimming at V came to 7 bases and at J to 6 bases, leaving 14 bases not matched to a gene. CDR3 coding DNA: TGTGCCAGCAACAACGCCCCTGGACAGGGTAGCAATGAGCAGTTCTTC. Protein sequence: CASNNAPGQGSNEQFF.

On this clonotype itself: Since a much larger clone is just one base distant, this may be a read error. CDR3 sequence: CASSPNPYEQCF. DNA of the CDR3: TGCGCCAGCAGCCCTAACCCATACGAGCAGTGCTTC. This chain uses TRBV5-1 with TRBJ2-7; D gene ambiguous. The CDR3 is made up of 12 amino acids. Germline V gene lookup returns CDR1 SGHRS and CDR2 YFSETQ. The entire variable domain, with the rest obtained from reference TRBV5-1 and TRBJ2-7, is as follows: KAGVTQTPRYLIKTRGQQVTLSCSPISGHRSVSWYQQTPGQGLQFLFEYFSETQRNKGNFPGRFSGRQFSNSRSEMNVSTLELGDSALYLCASSPNPYEQCFGPGTRLTVT.

The J gene is TRBJ2-1, the V gene TRBV5-6; tentative D call: TRBD1 (6 bases). V gave up 0 bases and J gave up 7 bases, with 8 bases separating them. CDR1 and CDR2 from the germline V gene are SGHDT and YYEEEE. The CDR3 contains 13 residues. CDR3 region: CASSLGGLNEQFF. CDR3 in DNA: TGTGCCAGCAGCTTGGGGGGGCTGAATGAGCAGTTCTTC.

In its sample, this clonotype was seen a few times. The CDR3 DNA is TGCGCCAGCAGCTTCTTTCCAGGGGCGAACACTGAAGCTTTCTTT. It translates to CASSFFPGANTEAFF. V is TRBV5-1 and J is TRBJ1-1, with D possibly being TRBD1 (6 bases). V was cut by 2 bases and J by 1 base, with 12 bases left in between. The germline V gene has CDR1 SGHRS and CDR2 YFSETQ. The CDR3 is made up of 15 amino acids.